This note documents a single T cell receptor beta chain sequence. No antigen is known for it. No much larger clone is present one base from it, and per-base qualities are unavailable. This sample stems from a study of CD8 T cells in Susac syndrome (dated by TCRdb to between 2017 and 2020). Broadly, across the study: The study used repertoire sequencing to test whether antigen drove CD8+ T cell activation and differentiation in Susac syndrome. The study compared CD8+ T cell repertoire clonality among 11 to 12 healthy donors, about 14 Susac syndrome patients and around 16 multiple sclerosis patients.

RNA was extracted using the RNeasy kit, and roughly 0.45 to 1 microgram was reverse transcribed with random hexamers. TCR beta CDR3 regions were amplified with the immunoSEQ multiplex PCR assay covering 54 Vbeta and 13 Jbeta segments. Bias from PCR amplification was corrected by using a synthetic template baseline for primer optimization and for computational correction. The authors' pipeline ran thus. Only productive sequences were kept, with reads annotated to V, D and J genes according to IMGT and analyzed in immunoSEQ Analyzer. Clonality was computed as one minus Shannon entropy normalized by log2 of the number of productive unique sequences. Public and private clones were assessed among the 100 most prevalent clones of each patient and control. A clone was defined as Susac-specific if it was absent from the healthy and MS cohorts, from about 1,100 published viral clones and from other ImmuneACCESS disease sequences. Through fastp at Q25 and MiXCR, TCRdb rebuilt clones from the public reads, retaining in-frame beta chains. Rows are combined by CDR3 protein, so each entry shows the most common genes and DNA. These V and J calls rely on TCRdb rather than the paper's analysis. Within this sample are a few hundred thousand distinct CDR3 sequences, with more than 85% of them counted one time only. The ten largest clones represent roughly 0.13% of the sample.

Per the germline V gene, SGHTA is the CDR1 and FQGTGA is the CDR2. Deletion took 0 bases off V and 4 bases off J, with a span of 10 bases between the germline ends. The CDR3 has 15 amino acids, counting the end cysteine and phenylalanine. CDR3 DNA is the only sequence kept; it has 45 bases, read in frame from the first base. Peripheral blood CD8+ and CD4+ T cells from healthy donors, Susac syndrome patients and multiple sclerosis patients were profiled by high-throughput TCR beta sequencing. The multiple sclerosis controls were treatment-naive patients who had stable or active relapsing-remitting disease and met the revised McDonald criteria. Bulk CD8+ and CD4+ T cells were purified magnetically by negative isolation, whereas CD8+ TEMRA cells were enriched by FACS. Blood was collected in EDTA tubes and processed within 24 hours, with PBMCs isolated through density gradient centrifugation. PBMCs intended for TCR sequencing were cryopreserved in liquid nitrogen and thawed later in a water bath at 37 degrees C. Purity of sorted or isolated CD4+, CD8+ and CD8+ TEMRA cells was at least 90%.

Paper-wide results and their limitations: The study acknowledged that relatively few individuals were included in the TCR sequencing and HLA analysis.

The receptor was derived from a human donor with multiple sclerosis. Input material: CD8+ T cells from PBMCs. The receptor chain draws on TRBV7-3 and TRBJ2-1; no D gene is confidently identified. Read as DNA, the sequence is TGTGCCAGCAGCTTAACCTGGACCCAGTACAATGAGCAGTTCTTC. Its translation is CASSLTWTQYNEQFF.